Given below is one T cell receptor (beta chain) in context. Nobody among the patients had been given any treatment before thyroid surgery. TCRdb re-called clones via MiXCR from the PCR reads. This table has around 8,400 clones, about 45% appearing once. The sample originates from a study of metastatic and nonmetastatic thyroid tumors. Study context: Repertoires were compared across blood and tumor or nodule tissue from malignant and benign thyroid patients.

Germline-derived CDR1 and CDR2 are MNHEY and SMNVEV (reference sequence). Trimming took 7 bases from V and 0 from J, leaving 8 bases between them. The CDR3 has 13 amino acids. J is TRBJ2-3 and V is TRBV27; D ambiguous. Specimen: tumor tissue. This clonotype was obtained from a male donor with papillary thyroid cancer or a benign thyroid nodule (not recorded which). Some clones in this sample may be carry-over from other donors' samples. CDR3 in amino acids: CASTMSSTDTQYF. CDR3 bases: TGTGCCAGCACGATGTCTAGCACAGATACGCAGTATTTT.